The count of the clone carrying this T cell receptor (beta chain) is one. Its specificity is not known. cDNA serving as the sequencing template came from extracted, reverse transcribed RNA. Clones were sequenced by immunoSEQ multiplex PCR, and TCRdb holds only the in-frame ones, with some missing. In the table there are about 200,000 clones, more than 50% of which are singletons. This entry belongs to a study of CD8+ T cells in alopecia areata. Study results and limitations: Normal scalp showed lower clonality than lesional scalp, especially alopecia totalis/universalis. Patients displayed less clarity in TCR sharing than mice, a finding possibly related to HLA.

CD4+ and CD8+ T cells were sorted from PBMCs. V was cut by 1 base and J by 6 bases, with 7 bases left in between. The CDR3 is 11 residues long. CDR1 is SQVTM and CDR2 is ANQGSEA in the germline V gene. V is TRBV29-1 and J is TRBJ2-7; perhaps D is TRBD1 or TRBD2 (5 bases each). The receptor's source is a human donor in good health. The sample consisted of CD8+ T cells sorted from blood. CDR3 in DNA: TGCAGCGTTGAAGTGGGGACCGAGCAGTACTTC. Protein: CSVEVGTEQYF.